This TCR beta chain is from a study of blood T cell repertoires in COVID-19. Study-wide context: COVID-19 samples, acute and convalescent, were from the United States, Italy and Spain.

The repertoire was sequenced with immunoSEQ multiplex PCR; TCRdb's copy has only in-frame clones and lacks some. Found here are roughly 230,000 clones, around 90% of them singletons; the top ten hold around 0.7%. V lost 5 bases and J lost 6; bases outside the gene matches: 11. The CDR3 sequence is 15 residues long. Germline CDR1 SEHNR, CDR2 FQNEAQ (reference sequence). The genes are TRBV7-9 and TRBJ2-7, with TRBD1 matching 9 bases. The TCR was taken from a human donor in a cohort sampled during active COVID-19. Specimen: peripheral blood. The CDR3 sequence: CASSPQDRGFSEQYF. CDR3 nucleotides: TGTGCCAGCAGCCCACAGGACAGGGGCTTTAGCGAGCAGTACTTC. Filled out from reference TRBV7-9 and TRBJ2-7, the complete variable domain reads DTGVSQNPRHKITKRGQNVTFRCDPISEHNRLYWYRQTLGQGPEFLTYFQNEAQLEKSRLLSDRFSAERPKGSFSTLEIQRTEQGDSAMYLCASSPQDRGFSEQYFGPGTRLTVT.